This T cell receptor beta chain appears in the sequencing data of a study of long-term antiretroviral therapy in people with HIV. Trimming removed 4 bases at V and 4 bases at J, with 20 bases between. Germline V gene data show CDR1 as SGHDN and CDR2 as FVKESK. CDR3 length: 17 residues. This clone was detected a few times. Running of the v3.0 immunoSEQ assay took place at survey level. Assay: immunoSEQ multiplex PCR; the TCRdb copy retains only in-frame clones and omits some. The data hold around 34,000 clones, with roughly 79% observed a single time. This TCR came from a man aged 45-65 years with HIV. Sequenced material: unsorted PBMCs, taken 3 years after starting antiretroviral therapy. V usage is TRBV14 and J usage is TRBJ1-5, with a tentative D call TRBD1 (5 bases). This chain's CDR3 is CASSPRGTGSGNQPQHF. The CDR3 nucleotides read TGTGCCAGCAGCCCCCGAGGAACAGGTTCGGGTAATCAGCCCCAGCATTTT.